These 8 T cell receptor beta chains came from one sample sequenced in a study of blood T cell repertoires in COVID-19. The protocol was immunoSEQ multiplex PCR, while the TCRdb copy is restricted to in-frame clones and leaves out a portion. The table shows more than 95,000 clones, with roughly 80% occurring only once. Sequenced input: peripheral blood. The receptors here all came from a woman aged 80 or over with active or convalescent COVID-19.

Comments on this clone: Other nucleotide sequences from this sample produce the same CDR3. The genes are TRBV2 and TRBJ2-7, with 7 bases that match TRBD2. Germline CDR1 reads SNHLY; CDR2 reads FYNNEI. The CDR3 extends over 14 amino acids. The V segment lost 4 bases and the J segment 3 bases; nucleotides outside the gene matches: 6. CDR3 amino acids: CASSVRREIYEQYF. The CDR3, as DNA: TGTGCCAGCAGTGTTCGGCGGGAGATCTACGAGCAGTACTTC.

In this sample, this clone turned up a few times. This chain links TRBV27 with TRBJ1-5; D remains unclear. Germline assignment: CDR1 MNHEY and CDR2 SMNVEV (reference sequence). This CDR3 comprises 13 residues. Trimming cost V 8 bases and J 2 bases, with 10 bases left between them. CDR3 protein: CASSSEGNQPQHF. CDR3 coding DNA: TGTGCCAGCTCCTCAGAAGGCAATCAGCCCCAGCATTTT.

The chain carries TRBV6-5 and TRBJ2-2; 8 nucleotides match TRBD1. Germline CDR1 reads MNHEY; CDR2 reads SVGAGI. V shed 5 bases and J 6 bases; nucleotides not matched to a gene: 2. This CDR3 has 13 amino acids. This CDR3 reads CASSLQGAGELFF. As DNA, the CDR3 is TGTGCCAGCAGTCTACAGGGGGCCGGGGAGCTGTTTTTT.

The genes are TRBV7-2 and TRBJ2-4, with TRBD2 matching over 9 bases. The germline CDR1 and CDR2 sequences are SGHTA and FQGNSA. This CDR3 is 15 amino acids long. Trimming at V came to 1 base and at J to 8 bases, leaving 6 bases not matched to a gene. CDR3 bases: TGTGCCAGCAGCTTAGTGGCGGGAGGGGTGGACATTCAGTACTTC. Translated: CASSLVAGGVDIQYF.

The rearrangement joins TRBV5-1 to TRBJ2-4, with 10 bases lining up with TRBD2. The trim removed 0 bases at V and 3 bases at J, leaving 3 bases unmatched. The length of the CDR3 is 16 residues. Germline V gives CDR1 SGHRS, CDR2 YFSETQ. CDR3: CASSLGSSGGKNIQYF. Here the CDR3 DNA reads TGCGCCAGCAGCTTGGGTTCTAGCGGGGGCAAAAACATTCAGTACTTC.

The rearrangement links TRBV7-9 to TRBJ2-7, with D possibly matching TRBD1 (5 bases). Trimming shortened V by 5 bases and J by 7 bases, and 9 bases separated the two germline ends. Germline V lookup: CDR1 SEHNR, CDR2 FQNEAQ (reference sequence). There are 11 residues in the CDR3. The CDR3 reads CASSGRTEQYF. DNA for the CDR3: TGTGCCAGCAGCGGCCGGACAGAGCAGTACTTC.

J is TRBJ1-2 and V is TRBV4-1; D remains unclear. The V end was cut by 4 bases, the J end by 4 bases, with 16 bases between. The CDR3 sequence is 15 residues long. Germline V gene lookup returns CDR1 MGHRA and CDR2 YSYEKL. The CDR3, as DNA: TGCGCCAGCAGCCCCCAACTCAATGCCCCCTATGGCTACACCTTC. It specifies CASSPQLNAPYGYTF.

This chain links TRBV5-4 with TRBJ2-5, with 11 bases aligning to TRBD2. Germline CDR1 and CDR2: SGHNT and YYREEE (reference sequence). V lost 0 bases to trimming and J lost 4 bases; unmatched junction nucleotides: 11. This CDR3 comprises 18 residues. CDR3 loop: CASSLDRGSGRALETQYF. CDR3 nucleotides: TGTGCCAGCAGCTTGGATCGTGGTAGCGGGAGGGCCTTAGAGACCCAGTACTTC.